Reported below is one TCR beta chain. The sample is drawn from a study of blood T cell repertoires in COVID-19. Only in-frame clones appear in the TCRdb table, and some are missing; sequencing was by immunoSEQ multiplex PCR. The repertoire has some 90,000 clones, nearly 90% of them found once; the top ten carry more than 4.5%. The sequenced material came from peripheral blood. This TCR came from a woman of 80 years or more with active COVID-19.

The CDR3 DNA reads TGTGCCAGCAGCTTGGCCCTCGCAGCGAGGAGCACCGGGGAGCTGTTTTTT. It translates to CASSLALAARSTGELFF. This chain uses TRBV5-4 with TRBJ2-2; D remains unclear. CDR3 length: 17 amino acids. The V and J ends lost 0 bases and 4 bases respectively, with 16 bases between them. The germline gives CDR1 SGHNT, CDR2 YYREEE (reference sequence).